These 9 T cell receptor beta chains were sequenced from one sample in a study of beta chain features in type 1 diabetes. Reverse transcription of all isolated RNA meant that expressed TCRB transcripts were sequenced. Assay used: immunoSEQ multiplex PCR; TCRdb lists only in-frame clones, some missing. The repertoire holds approximately 200,000 clones, with over 9.5% as singletons. Specimen: naive CD4+ T cells from blood. The receptors stem from a woman aged 18-29 years in good health.

V is TRBV5-6 and J is TRBJ1-5, with D maybe TRBD1 (6 bases). The germline CDR1 and CDR2 sequences are SGHDT and YYEEEE. The V gene lost 0 bases and the J gene lost 5 bases, with 15 bases spanning the gap. The CDR3 runs to 16 residues. As DNA, the CDR3 is TGTGCCAGCAGCTTGGGCAGGGGAGCCCGGGATCAGCCCCAGCATTTT. Translated, it gives CASSLGRGARDQPQHF.

This clone has only a few counts. As DNA, the CDR3 is TGTGCCAGCAGTGAAAACCCCGACAGGTTGTATGAGCAGTTCTTC. This translates into CASSENPDRLYEQFF. The rearrangement links TRBV6-1 to TRBJ2-1; D perhaps matches TRBD1 (6 bases). The germline V gene encodes CDR1 MNHNS and CDR2 SASEGT. Trimming removed 2 bases at V and 8 bases at J, with 16 bases between. There are 15 residues in the CDR3.

This clone was counted ten times or more. The chain is built from TRBV7-2 and TRBJ2-3; TRBD2 agrees at 9 bases. V shed 5 bases and J 1 base; nucleotides not matched to a gene: 4. The CDR3 runs 15 residues. Germline V gene sequence: CDR1 SGHTA, CDR2 FQGNSA. The CDR3 sequence is CASSTRTSGTDTQYF. Here the CDR3 DNA reads TGTGCCAGCAGCACAAGGACTAGCGGCACAGATACGCAGTATTTT.

This clone has only a few counts. The V gene is TRBV19, the J gene TRBJ2-7; 9 nucleotides agree with TRBD2. V trimming: 4 bases; J trimming: 5 bases; junction bases outside the gene matches: 3. CDR1 is LNHDA and CDR2 is SQIVND in the germline V gene (reference sequence). This CDR3 contains 13 residues. The CDR3 sequence is CASSSGRADEQYF. The CDR3 nucleotides are TGTGCCAGTAGTAGCGGGAGGGCCGACGAGCAGTACTTC.

V and J are TRBV9 and TRBJ2-3, with D possibly matching TRBD2 (7 bases). The germline V gene has CDR1 SGDLS and CDR2 YYNGEE. This CDR3 region has 13 residues. V was pared by 6 bases and J by 7 bases, with 15 bases between. The CDR3 nucleotides are TGTGCCAGCATCCCACTCGGGGGGCATACGCAGTATTTT. As protein: CASIPLGGHTQYF.

This clone showed up just a few times. V gene TRBV15 combines with J gene TRBJ2-7; possibly TRBD1 for D (5 bases). With 6 bases removed from V and 4 bases from J, the gap between germline ends came to 19 bases. CDR1 and CDR2 (germline): LNHNV, YYDKDF (reference sequence). The CDR3 is made up of 15 amino acids. In DNA, the CDR3 is TGTGCCACCAGTCGGGTTGGCTCCACAGGTTACGAGCAGTACTTC. It is translated as CATSRVGSTGYEQYF.

The chain joins TRBV19 to TRBJ1-2; 8 positions agree with TRBD1. The CDR3 is 12 amino acids. J gave up 6 bases and V 8 bases, and 5 bases lay outside the gene matches. Germline V gene data show CDR1 as LNHDA and CDR2 as SQIVND (reference sequence). The CDR3 sequence: CASGWTGNGYTF. CDR3 in DNA: TGTGCCAGTGGCTGGACAGGGAATGGCTACACCTTC.

The chain has TRBV30 and TRBJ1-2; D ambiguous. The CDR3 spans 11 residues. CDR1 and CDR2 (germline): GTSNPN, SVGIG (reference sequence). Trimming shortened V by 5 bases and J by 8 bases, and 12 bases separated the two germline ends. CDR3 protein: CAWAGSEGYTF. CDR3 in DNA: TGTGCCTGGGCCGGGAGCGAGGGCTACACCTTC.

This clone has more than one count but fewer than ten. The chain combines TRBV7-2 with TRBJ2-1; D remains ambiguous. From germline, CDR1 is SGHTA and CDR2 FQGNSA. V was pared by 1 base and J by 8 bases, with 3 bases between. The CDR3 length is 11 residues. CDR3 loop: CASSLDYEQFF. CDR3 DNA sequence: TGTGCCAGCAGCTTAGACTATGAGCAGTTCTTC.